This T cell receptor beta chain was recorded in a study of shared clonotypes between healthy human individuals. This clone was observed once. Its antigen remains unknown. Profiled with immunoSEQ multiplex PCR; TCRdb holds only in-frame clones, not every one. The repertoire holds 1.5 million to 2.5 million clones, with roughly 94% as singletons. The naive CD8 population came from CD45RO-negative cells selected for CCR7, without terminally differentiated effector memory CD45RA+ cells. Whole-study findings and limits: Collection of samples was limited to blood; tissue repertoires likely differ. The study found about 5% of naive CD4 clonotypes shared across a few donors. Rarefaction showed that sequencing of sorted subsets was incomplete (despite large depth).

The CDR3 consists of 13 residues. Trimming removed 10 bases from V and 3 bases from J; junction bases left unmatched: 9. From germline, CDR1 is LNHDA and CDR2 SQIVND (reference sequence). This clonotype was obtained from a man aged 18 to 30 in good health. The specimen was naive CD8+ T cells sorted from blood. This chain joins TRBV19 and TRBJ2-7; 7 nucleotides agree with TRBD1. In nucleotides, the CDR3 is TGTGCCACCTCACGACAGGGAATCTACGAGCAGTACTTC. It yields the protein CATSRQGIYEQYF.